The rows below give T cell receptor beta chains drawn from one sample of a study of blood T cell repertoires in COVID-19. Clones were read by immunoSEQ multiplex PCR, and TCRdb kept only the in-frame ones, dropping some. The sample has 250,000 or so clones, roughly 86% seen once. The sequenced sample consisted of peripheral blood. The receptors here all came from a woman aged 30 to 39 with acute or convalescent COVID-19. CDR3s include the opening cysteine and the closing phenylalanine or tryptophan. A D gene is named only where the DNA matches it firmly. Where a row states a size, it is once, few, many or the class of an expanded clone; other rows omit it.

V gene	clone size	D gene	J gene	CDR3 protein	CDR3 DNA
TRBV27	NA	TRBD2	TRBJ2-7	CASSLAGGIHEQYF	TGTGCCAGCAGTTTGGCGGGGGGAATTCACGAGCAGTACTTC
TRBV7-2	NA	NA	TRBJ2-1	CASSRVTGSRYNEQFF	TGTGCCAGCAGCCGTGTGACGGGGTCCCGCTACAATGAGCAGTTCTTC
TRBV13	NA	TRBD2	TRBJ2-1	CASTEEALAGGNEQFF	TGTGCCAGCACCGAGGAGGCCTTAGCGGGAGGTAATGAGCAGTTCTTC
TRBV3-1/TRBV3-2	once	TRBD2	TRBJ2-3	CASSSKGLAEAQYF	TGTGCCAGCAGCAGTAAGGGACTAGCGGAAGCGCAGTATTTT
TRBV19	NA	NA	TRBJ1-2	CASSAPLGGYTF	TGTGCCAGTAGTGCCCCTCTAGGAGGCTACACCTTC
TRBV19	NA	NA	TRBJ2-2	CASIEQVPALFF	TGTGCCAGTATTGAACAGGTGCCGGCGCTGTTTTTT
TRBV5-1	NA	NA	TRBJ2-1	CASSLGGNEQFF	TGCGCCAGCAGCTTGGGCGGGAATGAGCAGTTCTTC
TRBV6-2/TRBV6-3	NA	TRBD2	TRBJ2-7	CASSRSGGFYEQYF	TGTGCCAGCAGCCGTAGCGGGGGTTTCTACGAGCAGTACTTC
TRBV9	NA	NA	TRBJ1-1	CASSPPTGPNTEAFF	TGTGCCAGCAGCCCCCCGACAGGACCGAACACTGAAGCTTTCTTT
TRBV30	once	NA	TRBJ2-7	CAWTRGSGYYEQYF	TGTGCCTGGACTCGGGGTAGCGGCTACTACGAGCAGTACTTC
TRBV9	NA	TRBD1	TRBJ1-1	CASSLRTGGMNTEAFF	TGTGCCAGCAGCCTTCGGACAGGGGGGATGAACACTGAAGCTTTCTTT
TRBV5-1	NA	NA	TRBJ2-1	CASSGRPERDEQFF	TGCGCCAGCAGTGGTAGGCCCGAACGGGATGAGCAGTTCTTC
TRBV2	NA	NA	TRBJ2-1	CASSEAWPSPWSSYNEQFF	TGTGCCAGCAGTGAAGCCTGGCCCTCACCCTGGAGCTCCTACAATGAGCAGTTCTTC
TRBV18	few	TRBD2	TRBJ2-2	CASSLSSGPTGELFF	TGTGCCAGCTCCCTTTCTAGCGGTCCCACCGGGGAGCTGTTTTTT
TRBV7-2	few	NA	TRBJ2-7	CASTPSSASGEQYF	TGTGCCAGCACCCCCAGTTCAGCATCGGGCGAGCAGTACTTC
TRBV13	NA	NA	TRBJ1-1	CASSLDRNTEAFF	TGTGCCAGCAGCTTAGACAGGAACACTGAAGCTTTCTTT
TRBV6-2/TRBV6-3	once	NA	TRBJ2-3	CASSLAEVTDTQYF	TGTGCCAGCAGTTTAGCGGAGGTCACAGATACGCAGTATTTT
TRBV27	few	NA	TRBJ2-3	CASSFERPTDTQYF	TGTGCCAGCAGTTTTGAGCGGCCCACAGATACGCAGTATTTT
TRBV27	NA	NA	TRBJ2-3	CASSLTTRPDTQYF	TGTGCCAGCAGTTTAACGACTCGCCCAGATACGCAGTATTTT
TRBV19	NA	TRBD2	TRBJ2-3	CASSKGLAGFTDTQYF	TGTGCCAGTAGTAAAGGACTAGCGGGCTTCACAGATACGCAGTATTTT
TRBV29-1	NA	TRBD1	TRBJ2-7	CSVGTGVIYEQYF	TGCAGCGTTGGGACAGGGGTCATCTACGAGCAGTACTTC
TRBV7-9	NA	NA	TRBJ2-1	CASSTHNGLAESYNEQFF	TGTGCCAGCAGCACCCACAACGGATTAGCTGAATCCTACAATGAGCAGTTCTTC
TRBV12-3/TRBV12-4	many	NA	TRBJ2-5	CASTRTPQETQYF	TGTGCCAGCACCAGGACTCCCCAAGAGACCCAGTACTTC
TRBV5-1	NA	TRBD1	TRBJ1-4	CASSLGQGSEKLFF	TGCGCCAGCAGCTTGGGACAGGGGAGTGAAAAACTGTTTTTT
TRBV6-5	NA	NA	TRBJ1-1	CASSLLGATAFF	TGTGCCAGCAGCCTTTTAGGGGCGACAGCTTTCTTT
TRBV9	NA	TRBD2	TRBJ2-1	CASSAFLAGAYNEQFF	TGTGCCAGCAGCGCCTTCCTAGCGGGAGCTTACAATGAGCAGTTCTTC
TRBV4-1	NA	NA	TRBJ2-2	CASSQAPIVDTGELFF	TGCGCCAGCAGCCAAGCACCCATAGTGGACACCGGGGAGCTGTTTTTT
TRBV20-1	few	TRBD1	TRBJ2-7	CSASLKGQFSFYEQYF	TGCAGTGCTAGTTTGAAGGGACAGTTTTCTTTCTACGAGCAGTACTTC
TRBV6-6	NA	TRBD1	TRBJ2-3	CASSSGTGQADTQYF	TGTGCCAGCAGCTCAGGGACAGGGCAAGCAGATACGCAGTATTTT
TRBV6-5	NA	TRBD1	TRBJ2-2	CASSSGGRDTGELFF	TGTGCCAGCAGCTCAGGGGGCCGTGACACCGGGGAGCTGTTTTTT
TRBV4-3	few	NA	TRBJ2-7	CASSQVALASYEQYF	TGCGCCAGCAGCCAAGTAGCCCTGGCTAGCTACGAGCAGTACTTC
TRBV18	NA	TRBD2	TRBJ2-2	CASSLTSGRPTGELFF	TGTGCCAGCTCACTGACTAGCGGGAGGCCCACCGGGGAGCTGTTTTTT
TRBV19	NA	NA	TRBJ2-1	CASSIVGGQNYNEQFF	TGTGCCAGTAGTATAGTCGGGGGACAGAACTACAATGAGCAGTTCTTC
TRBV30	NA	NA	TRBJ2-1	CAWSVRLRGYNEQFF	TGTGCCTGGAGTGTACGGCTCAGGGGCTACAATGAGCAGTTCTTC
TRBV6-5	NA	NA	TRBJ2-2	CASSKGPLTGELFF	TGTGCCAGCTCCAAGGGGCCTTTAACCGGGGAGCTGTTTTTT
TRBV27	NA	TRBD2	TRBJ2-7	CASSLFTGRSPYEQYF	TGTGCCAGCAGTTTATTCACCGGGAGGTCCCCCTACGAGCAGTACTTC
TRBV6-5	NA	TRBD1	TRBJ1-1	CASSSYGTGATEAFF	TGTGCCAGCAGTTCATACGGGACAGGGGCCACTGAAGCTTTCTTT
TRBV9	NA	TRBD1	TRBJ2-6	CASSPRDRGSGANVLTF	TGTGCCAGCAGCCCCCGGGACAGGGGGTCTGGGGCCAACGTCCTGACTTTC
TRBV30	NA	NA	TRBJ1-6	CAWSVAGMASPLHF	TGTGCCTGGAGTGTCGCAGGGATGGCATCACCCCTCCACTTT
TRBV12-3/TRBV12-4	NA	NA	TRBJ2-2	CASRQVVELFF	TGTGCCAGCAGGCAGGTTGTGGAGCTGTTTTTT
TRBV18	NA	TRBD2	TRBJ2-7	CASSPPRTSAGEQYF	TGTGCCAGCTCACCACCGAGGACTAGCGCCGGCGAGCAGTACTTC
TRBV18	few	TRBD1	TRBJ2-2	CASSPRGQIDTGELFF	TGTGCCAGCTCACCACGGGGACAGATTGACACCGGGGAGCTGTTTTTT
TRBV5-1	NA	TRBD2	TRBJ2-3	CASSLGLAGATDTQYF	TGCGCCAGCAGCTTAGGACTAGCGGGAGCCACAGATACGCAGTATTTT
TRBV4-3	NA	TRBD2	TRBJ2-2	CASSQDLGLAGGPGGELFF	TGCGCCAGCAGCCAAGACCTCGGACTAGCGGGAGGGCCTGGCGGGGAGCTGTTTTTT
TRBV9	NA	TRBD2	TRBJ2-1	CASSLGTSGRAPLGSYNEQFF	TGTGCCAGCAGCCTCGGGACTAGCGGGAGGGCGCCTCTTGGCTCCTACAATGAGCAGTTCTTC
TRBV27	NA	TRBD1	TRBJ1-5	CASSWTGGNQPQHF	TGTGCCAGCAGTTGGACAGGGGGCAATCAGCCCCAGCATTTT
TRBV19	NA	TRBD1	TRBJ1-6	CASSMVRGQSSYNSPLHF	TGTGCCAGTAGTATGGTAAGGGGGCAGAGCTCCTATAATTCACCCCTCCACTTT
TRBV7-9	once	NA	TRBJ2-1	CASSLRGDNEQFF	TGTGCCAGCAGCCTCAGAGGAGACAATGAGCAGTTCTTC
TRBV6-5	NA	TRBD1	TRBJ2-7	CASIGTGYPYEQYF	TGTGCCAGCATAGGGACAGGGTACCCCTACGAGCAGTACTTC
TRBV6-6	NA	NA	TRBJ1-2	CASQLNRDYGYTF	TGTGCCAGCCAATTAAACAGAGACTATGGCTACACCTTC
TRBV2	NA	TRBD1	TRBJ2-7	CASRGGTGVTYEQYF	TGTGCCAGCAGAGGGGGGACAGGGGTAACCTACGAGCAGTACTTC
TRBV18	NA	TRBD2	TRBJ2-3	CASSPPAGGGSRTDTQYF	TGTGCCAGCTCACCACCGGCGGGAGGCGGGTCTCGCACAGATACGCAGTATTTT
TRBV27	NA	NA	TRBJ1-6	CASSFQGRTNSPLHF	TGTGCCAGCAGTTTCCAGGGGCGGACCAATTCACCCCTCCACTTT
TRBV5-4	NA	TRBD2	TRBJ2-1	CASFGTSGGMFYNEQFF	TGTGCCAGCTTCGGGACTAGCGGTGGTATGTTCTACAATGAGCAGTTCTTC
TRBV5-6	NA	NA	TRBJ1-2	CASSLGVTVYGYTF	TGTGCCAGCAGCTTGGGTGTGACAGTCTATGGCTACACCTTC
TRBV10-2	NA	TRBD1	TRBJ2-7	CASLGQGGEQYF	TGCGCCAGCTTGGGACAGGGAGGAGAGCAGTACTTC
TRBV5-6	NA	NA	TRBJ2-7	CASSSWGRSYEQYF	TGTGCCAGCAGCTCCTGGGGCAGGTCCTACGAGCAGTACTTC